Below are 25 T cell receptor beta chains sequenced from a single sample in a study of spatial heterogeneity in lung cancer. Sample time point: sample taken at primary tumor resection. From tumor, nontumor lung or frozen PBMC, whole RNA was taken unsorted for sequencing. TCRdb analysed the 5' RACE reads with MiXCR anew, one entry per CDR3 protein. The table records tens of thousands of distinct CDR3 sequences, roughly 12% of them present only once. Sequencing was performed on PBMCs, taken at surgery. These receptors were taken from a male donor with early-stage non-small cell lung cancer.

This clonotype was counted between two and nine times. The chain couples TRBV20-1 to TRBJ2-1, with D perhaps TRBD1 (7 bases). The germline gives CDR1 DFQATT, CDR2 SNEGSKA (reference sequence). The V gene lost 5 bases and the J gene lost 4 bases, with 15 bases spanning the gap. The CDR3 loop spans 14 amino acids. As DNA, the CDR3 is TGCAGTGCTGAGTGGCAGGGGGGATACAATGAGCAGTTCTTC. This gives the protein CSAEWQGGYNEQFF.

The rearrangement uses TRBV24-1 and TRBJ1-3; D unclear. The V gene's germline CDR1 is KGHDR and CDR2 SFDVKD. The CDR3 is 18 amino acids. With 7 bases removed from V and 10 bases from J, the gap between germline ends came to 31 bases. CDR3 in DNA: TGTGCCACCAGACGATTTAGGGCCAAGCTCGGAGGTACGAGTACCATATATTTT. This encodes CATRRFRAKLGGTSTIYF.

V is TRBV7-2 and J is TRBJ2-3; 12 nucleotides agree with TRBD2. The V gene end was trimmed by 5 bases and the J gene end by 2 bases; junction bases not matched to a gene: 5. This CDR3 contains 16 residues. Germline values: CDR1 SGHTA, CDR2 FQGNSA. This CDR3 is CASSALAGGLTDTQYF. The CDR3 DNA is TGTGCCAGCAGCGCACTAGCGGGAGGTCTCACAGATACGCAGTATTTT. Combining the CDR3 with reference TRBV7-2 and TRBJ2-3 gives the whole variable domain GAGVSQSPSNKVTEKGKDVELRCDPISGHTALYWYRQSLGQGLEFLIYFQGNSAPDKSGLPSDRFSAERTGGSVSTLTIQRTQQEDSAVYLCASSALAGGLTDTQYFGPGTRLTVL.

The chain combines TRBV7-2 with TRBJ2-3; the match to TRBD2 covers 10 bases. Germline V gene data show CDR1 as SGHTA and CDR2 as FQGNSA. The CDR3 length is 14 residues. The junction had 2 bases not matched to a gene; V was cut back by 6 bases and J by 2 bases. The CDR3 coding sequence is TGTGCCAGCAGTCTAGCGGGAGTCACAGATACGCAGTATTTT. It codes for CASSLAGVTDTQYF.

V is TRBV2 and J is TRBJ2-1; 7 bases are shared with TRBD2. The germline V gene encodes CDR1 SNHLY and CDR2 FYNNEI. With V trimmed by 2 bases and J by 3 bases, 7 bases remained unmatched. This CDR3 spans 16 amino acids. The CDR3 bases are TGTGCCAGCAGTGAATCCATGACGGGGGGCTACAATGAGCAGTTCTTC. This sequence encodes CASSESMTGGYNEQFF.

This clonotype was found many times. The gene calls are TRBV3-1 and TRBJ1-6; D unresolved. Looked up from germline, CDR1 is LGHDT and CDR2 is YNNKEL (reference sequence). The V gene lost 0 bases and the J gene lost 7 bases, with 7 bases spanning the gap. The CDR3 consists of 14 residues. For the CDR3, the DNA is TGTGCCAGCAGCCAAGATTGGCCGAATTCACCCCTCCACTTT. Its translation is CASSQDWPNSPLHF.

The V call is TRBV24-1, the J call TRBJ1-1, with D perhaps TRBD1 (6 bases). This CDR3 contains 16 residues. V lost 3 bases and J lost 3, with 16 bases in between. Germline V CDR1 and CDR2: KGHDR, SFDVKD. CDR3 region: CATSDANQGRDTEAFF. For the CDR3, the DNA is TGTGCCACCAGTGATGCAAATCAGGGGCGGGACACTGAAGCTTTCTTT.

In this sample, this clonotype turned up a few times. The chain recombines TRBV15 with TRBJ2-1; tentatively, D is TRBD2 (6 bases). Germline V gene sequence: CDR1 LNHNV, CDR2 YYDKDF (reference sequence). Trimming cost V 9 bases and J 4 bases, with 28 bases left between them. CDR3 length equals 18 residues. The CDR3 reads CATAPRGGTPSPYNEQFF. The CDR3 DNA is TGTGCCACGGCGCCGCGCGGCGGGACTCCGTCCCCATACAATGAGCAGTTCTTC.

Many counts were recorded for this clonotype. In DNA, the CDR3 is TGTGCCAGTAGCAGTGGGACAGGCAGGACTGAAGCTTTCTTT. Translation gives CASSSGTGRTEAFF. The chain joins TRBV19 to TRBJ1-1, with 8 bases aligning to TRBD1. Germline V lookup: CDR1 LNHDA, CDR2 SQIVND (reference sequence). The trim removed 6 bases at V and 5 bases at J, leaving 8 bases unmatched. This CDR3 comprises 14 residues.

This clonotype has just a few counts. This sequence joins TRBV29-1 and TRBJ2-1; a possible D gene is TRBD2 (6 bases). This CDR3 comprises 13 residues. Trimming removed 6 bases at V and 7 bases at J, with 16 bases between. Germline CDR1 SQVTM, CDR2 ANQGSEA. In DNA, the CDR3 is TGCAGCGTCGACGGGCCCGGGGGTAATGAGCAGTTCTTC. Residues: CSVDGPGGNEQFF.

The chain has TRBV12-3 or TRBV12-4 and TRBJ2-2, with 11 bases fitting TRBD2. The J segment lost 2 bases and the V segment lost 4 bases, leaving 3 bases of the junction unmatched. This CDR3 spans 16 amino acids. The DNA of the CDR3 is TGTGCCAGCAGTTCTAGCGGGAGGACCAACACCGGGGAGCTGTTTTTT. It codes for CASSSSGRTNTGELFF.

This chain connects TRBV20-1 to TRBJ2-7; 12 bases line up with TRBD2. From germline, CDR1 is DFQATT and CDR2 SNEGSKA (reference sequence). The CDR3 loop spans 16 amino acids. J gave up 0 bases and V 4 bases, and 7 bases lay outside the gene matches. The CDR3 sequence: CSATGLAGRSSYEQYF. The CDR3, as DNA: TGCAGTGCTACCGGACTAGCGGGGAGGAGCTCCTACGAGCAGTACTTC.

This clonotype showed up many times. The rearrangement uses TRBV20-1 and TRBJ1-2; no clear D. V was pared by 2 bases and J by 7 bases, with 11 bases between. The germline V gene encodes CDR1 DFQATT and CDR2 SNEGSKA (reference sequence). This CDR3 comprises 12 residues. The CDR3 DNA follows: TGCAGTGCTAGAAGAACCGAATTTGGCTACACCTTC. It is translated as CSARRTEFGYTF.

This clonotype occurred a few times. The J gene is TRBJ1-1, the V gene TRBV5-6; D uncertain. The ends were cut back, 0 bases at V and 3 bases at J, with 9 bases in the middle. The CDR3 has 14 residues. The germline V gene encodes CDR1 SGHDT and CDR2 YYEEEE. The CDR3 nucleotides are TGTGCCAGCAGCTTGGGTGGGCGGCACACTGAAGCTTTCTTT. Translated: CASSLGGRHTEAFF.

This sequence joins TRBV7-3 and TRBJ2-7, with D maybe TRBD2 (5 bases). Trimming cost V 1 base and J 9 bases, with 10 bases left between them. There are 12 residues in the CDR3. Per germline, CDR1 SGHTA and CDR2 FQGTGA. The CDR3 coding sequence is TGTGCCAGCAGCTTAAACGGGAAAGTGCAGTACTTC. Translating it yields CASSLNGKVQYF.

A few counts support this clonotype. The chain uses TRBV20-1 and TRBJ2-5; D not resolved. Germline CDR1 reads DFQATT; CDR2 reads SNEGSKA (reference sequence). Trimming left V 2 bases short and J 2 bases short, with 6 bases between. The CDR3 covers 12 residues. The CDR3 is CSARQVQETQYF. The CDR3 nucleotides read TGCAGTGCTAGACAGGTTCAAGAGACCCAGTACTTC.

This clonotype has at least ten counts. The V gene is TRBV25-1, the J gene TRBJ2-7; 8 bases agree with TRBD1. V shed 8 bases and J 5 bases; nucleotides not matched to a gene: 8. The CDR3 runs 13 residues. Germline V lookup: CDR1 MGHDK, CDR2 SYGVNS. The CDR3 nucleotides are TGTGCCAGCGGCGGACAGGGTAATAACGAGCAGTACTTC. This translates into CASGGQGNNEQYF.

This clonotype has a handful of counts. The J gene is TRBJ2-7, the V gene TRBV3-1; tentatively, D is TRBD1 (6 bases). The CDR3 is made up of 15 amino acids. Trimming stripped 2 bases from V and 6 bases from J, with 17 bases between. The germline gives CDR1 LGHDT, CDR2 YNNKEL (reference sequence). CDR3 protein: CASSQLRDTRSEQYF. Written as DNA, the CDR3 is TGTGCCAGCAGCCAACTCCGGGACACCCGGAGCGAGCAGTACTTC.

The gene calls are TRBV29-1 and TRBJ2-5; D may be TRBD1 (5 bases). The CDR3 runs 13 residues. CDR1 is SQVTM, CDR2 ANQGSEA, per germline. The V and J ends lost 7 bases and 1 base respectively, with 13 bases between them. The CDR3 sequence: CSAQGVPQETQYF. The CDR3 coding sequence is TGCAGCGCCCAAGGGGTACCCCAAGAGACCCAGTACTTC.

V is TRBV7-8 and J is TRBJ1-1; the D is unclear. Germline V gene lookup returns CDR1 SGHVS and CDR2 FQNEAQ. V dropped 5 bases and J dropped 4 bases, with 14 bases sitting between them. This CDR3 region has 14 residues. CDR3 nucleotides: TGTGCCAGCAGCCCTCATGAATGGGGCACTGAAGCTTTCTTT. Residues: CASSPHEWGTEAFF.

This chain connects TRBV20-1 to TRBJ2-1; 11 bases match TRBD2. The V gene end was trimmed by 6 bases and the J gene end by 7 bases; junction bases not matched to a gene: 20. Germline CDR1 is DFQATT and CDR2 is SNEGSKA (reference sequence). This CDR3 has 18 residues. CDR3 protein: CSAPPGLAGGWFGNEQFF. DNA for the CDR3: TGCAGTGCCCCCCCGGGGCTAGCGGGAGGTTGGTTTGGAAATGAGCAGTTCTTC.

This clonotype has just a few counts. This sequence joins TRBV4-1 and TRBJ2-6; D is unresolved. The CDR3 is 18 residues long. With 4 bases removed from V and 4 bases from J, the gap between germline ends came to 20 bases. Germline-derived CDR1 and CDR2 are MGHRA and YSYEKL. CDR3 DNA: TGCGCCAGCAGCCCCCCCCCAGGTCTGGCTAAGGGGGCCAACGTCCTGACTTTC. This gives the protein CASSPPPGLAKGANVLTF.

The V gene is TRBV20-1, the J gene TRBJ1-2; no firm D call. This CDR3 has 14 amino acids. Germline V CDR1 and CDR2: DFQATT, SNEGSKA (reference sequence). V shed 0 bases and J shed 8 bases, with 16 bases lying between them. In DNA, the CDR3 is TGCAGTGCTAGAGAGCGGAAGGGAATTACGGGCTACACCTTC. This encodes CSARERKGITGYTF.

The CDR3 coding sequence is TGTGCCAGCAGCGCGTGGCCGGGACTCCGTAATTCACCCCTCCACTTT. It yields the protein CASSAWPGLRNSPLHF. The chain employs TRBV11-2 and TRBJ1-6; D possibly corresponds to TRBD1 (5 bases). Germline assignment: CDR1 SGHAT and CDR2 FQNNGV. The CDR3 covers 16 residues. With 5 bases removed from V and 6 bases from J, the gap between germline ends came to 17 bases.

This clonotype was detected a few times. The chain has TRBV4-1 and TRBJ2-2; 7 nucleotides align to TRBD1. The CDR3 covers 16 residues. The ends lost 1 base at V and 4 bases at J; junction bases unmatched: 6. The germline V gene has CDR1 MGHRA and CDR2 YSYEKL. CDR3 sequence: CASSQVQGYGTGELFF. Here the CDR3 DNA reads TGCGCCAGCAGCCAAGTACAGGGGTACGGCACCGGGGAGCTGTTTTTT.